This T cell receptor beta chain is drawn from a study of T-cell reconstitution after alpha-beta-depleted transplantation in children. General study results and limits: Reported findings indicate that, about two months after transplant, alpha-beta T cells came from several hundred expanded clones, which were derived from non-depleted graft cells. T cells produced anew were the main source of T-cell counts and diversity one year after transplant.

About this clonotype itself: What it recognizes is unknown.

Molecular barcoding with unique molecular identifiers was used for the TCRbeta library. From the PCR reads, TCRdb called clonotypes with MiXCR, one entry per CDR3 protein. The sample contains about 440,000 distinct CDR3 sequences, roughly two fifths of which appear only once. CDR1 and CDR2 from the germline V gene are SNHLY and FYNNEI. V lost 6 bases and J lost 5; bases outside the gene matches: 8. The CDR3 has 14 residues. The sample consisted of PBMCs, taken before TCRalphabeta/CD19-depleted stem cell transplant. This sequence originates from a girl aged 2-10 years with aplastic anemia, due to receive a stem cell transplant. The chain recombines TRBV2 with TRBJ2-7; 9 bases map to TRBD2. For the CDR3, the DNA is TGTGCCAGCAGATTAGCGGGGGTGCCCGACGAGCAGTACTTC. This translates into CASRLAGVPDEQYF.